This T cell receptor beta chain was found in a study of human T cells and chemical hapten exposure. Overall study context: Per-sample variation in TCR yield stemmed mainly from small pooled library volume differences.

The CDR3 has 13 amino acids. The V end lost 6 bases, the J end lost 7 bases, and 15 bases lay between the germline ends. CDR1 is SGHVS and CDR2 is FNYEAQ in the germline V gene. Individual cDNA molecules in this library carried unique molecular identifiers. TCRdb re-called the RACE reads through MiXCR, storing one row per CDR3 protein. The sample consists of some 360,000 distinct CDR3 sequences, 5% to 6.5% of them appearing once. This clonotype was seen ten or more times. The time point is: pre-sensitization, week 0. Sample treatment: therapeutic diphenylcyclopropenone sensitization with weekly scalp DPC.

This chain links TRBV7-6 with TRBJ1-2, with a possible D match to TRBD1 (6 bases). This receptor was obtained from a woman aged 45-65 years with alopecia areata. Some clones in this sample may be carry-over from other donors' samples. Here the sequenced sample was whole blood, taken in connection with sensitization to the hapten diphenylcyclopropenone (DPC). As DNA, the CDR3 is TGTGCCAGCAGTCCCGGGACACCCGGTGGCTACACCTTC. As protein: CASSPGTPGGYTF. Full variable domain (rest looked up from reference TRBV7-6 and TRBJ1-2): GAGVSQSPRYKVTKRGQDVALRCDPISGHVSLYWYRQALGQGPEFLTYFNYEAQQDKSGLPNDRFSAERPEGSISTLTIQRTEQRDSAMYRCASSPGTPGGYTFGSGTRLTVV.